Presented here are 21 T cell receptor beta chains from one specimen sequenced in a study of graft-versus-host responses after intestinal transplantation. TCRdb's copy holds only in-frame clones and misses some; the assay was immunoSEQ multiplex PCR. The data show 6,500 to 9,000 clones, over 85% seen once. The specimen was PBMCs, collected 11 days after intestinal transplantation. These receptors all come from a human patient who received an intestinal transplant, so some T cells may come from the graft donor.

J is TRBJ2-1 and V is TRBV13; TRBD2 agrees at 7 bases. Germline trimming cut 4 bases from V and 4 bases from J; bases unmatched to any gene: 7. The germline CDR1 and CDR2 sequences are PRHDT and FYEKMQ (reference sequence). CDR3 length: 15 residues. The CDR3 DNA is TGTGCCAGCAGCTCGCGGGGGAGGGAATACAATGAGCAGTTCTTC. It specifies CASSSRGREYNEQFF.

The chain's CDR3 is CASSPQDRQYSSSGYTF. The CDR3 nucleotides read TGTGCCAGCTCACCCCAGGACAGACAATACTCCTCTAGTGGCTACACCTTC. The V and J genes are TRBV18 and TRBJ1-2, with a weak D call TRBD1 (6 bases). The germline V gene encodes CDR1 KGHSH and CDR2 LQKENI. This CDR3 region has 17 residues. V was cut by 3 bases and J by 7 bases, with 24 bases left in between.

The V and J genes are TRBV15 and TRBJ1-2; D is unclear. CDR3 length: 13 amino acids. From germline, CDR1 is LNHNV and CDR2 YYDKDF (reference sequence). The V end lost 2 bases, the J end lost 8 bases, and 12 bases lay between the germline ends. As DNA, the CDR3 is TGTGCCACCAGCAGACGGCGAGGGTCCGGCTACACCTTC. It is translated as CATSRRRGSGYTF.

The gene calls are TRBV19 and TRBJ1-2; 8 bases match TRBD1. The junction had 3 bases not matched to a gene; V was cut back by 8 bases and J by 4 bases. The germline V gene has CDR1 LNHDA and CDR2 SQIVND (reference sequence). The CDR3 covers 12 residues. This chain's CDR3 is CASGQGSYGYTF. In DNA form, the CDR3 reads TGTGCCAGTGGACAGGGCTCCTATGGCTACACCTTC.

The V and J genes are TRBV7-2 and TRBJ2-1, with D perhaps matching TRBD2 (7 bases). Deletions cut 6 bases from V and 10 bases from J, with 25 bases between. CDR3 length: 16 residues. Germline V gene sequence: CDR1 SGHTA, CDR2 FQGNSA. The CDR3 region has the DNA TGTGCCAGCAGTGCCGCGTGGGGGGCGGGGGCCCCAGAGCAGTTCTTC. It specifies CASSAAWGAGAPEQFF.

The chain has TRBV7-8 and TRBJ2-7; TRBD2 matches at 10 bases. Germline-derived CDR1 and CDR2 are SGHVS and FQNEAQ. This CDR3 has 14 residues. V trimming: 2 bases; J trimming: 7 bases; junction bases outside the gene matches: 5. The CDR3 here is CASSLLAGVLEQYF. Here the CDR3 DNA reads TGTGCCAGCAGCTTACTAGCGGGAGTGCTTGAGCAGTACTTC.

This rearrangement joins TRBV27 to TRBJ1-1; 8 bases agree with TRBD1. The CDR3 has 12 residues. The germline gives CDR1 MNHEY, CDR2 SMNVEV (reference sequence). J gave up 7 bases and V 4 bases, and 2 bases lay outside the gene matches. CDR3 sequence reads: CASSSGTGEAFF. The CDR3 bases are TGTGCCAGCAGTTCGGGGACAGGTGAAGCTTTCTTT.

The chain carries TRBV19 and TRBJ2-7; no clear D. Between the trimmed V and J ends, which lost 5 bases and 3 bases, there was a span of 11 bases. CDR3 size: 13 residues. CDR1 is LNHDA and CDR2 is SQIVND in the germline V gene (reference sequence). CDR3 nucleotides: TGTGCCAGTAGTCTGTCTCTATACTACGAGCAGTACTTC. This gives the protein CASSLSLYYEQYF.

V usage is TRBV5-5 and J usage is TRBJ2-7; 9 bases match TRBD2. Germline-derived CDR1 and CDR2 are SGHKS and YYEKEE (reference sequence). Trimming at V came to 1 base and at J to 3 bases, leaving 11 bases not matched to a gene. The CDR3 runs 17 residues. The CDR3 reads CASSLSLGGGALYEQYF. The CDR3 nucleotides read TGTGCCAGCAGCTTGAGTCTGGGCGGGGGGGCCCTCTACGAGCAGTACTTC.

This sequence joins TRBV28 and TRBJ2-5; 7 bases are shared with TRBD1. The germline CDR1 and CDR2 sequences are MDHEN and SYDVKM. With V trimmed by 8 bases and J by 6 bases, 6 bases remained unmatched. This CDR3 is 12 amino acids long. CDR3 protein: CASLGTDQTQYF. The DNA for the CDR3 is TGTGCCAGCCTCGGGACAGATCAGACCCAGTACTTC. Drawing the rest from reference TRBV28 and TRBJ2-5, the complete variable domain is DVKVTQSSRYLVKRTGEKVFLECVQDMDHENMFWYRQDPGLGLRLIYFSYDVKMKEKGDIPEGYSVSREKKERFSLILESASTNQTSMYLCASLGTDQTQYFGPGTRLLVL.

This rearrangement joins TRBV5-5 to TRBJ1-1; 7 nucleotides agree with TRBD1. The V and J ends lost 5 bases and 0 bases, in that order; junction bases with no gene match: 7. This CDR3 contains 15 residues. CDR1 and CDR2 (germline): SGHKS, YYEKEE (reference sequence). CDR3 region: CASRHPGGMNTEAFF. CDR3 bases: TGTGCCAGCAGACACCCAGGGGGTATGAACACTGAAGCTTTCTTT. Full variable domain (remainder filled in from reference TRBV5-5 and TRBJ1-1): DAGVTQSPTHLIKTRGQQVTLRCSPISGHKSVSWYQQVLGQGPQFIFQYYEKEERGRGNFPDRFSARQFPNYSSELNVNALLLGDSALYLCASRHPGGMNTEAFFGQGTRLTVV.

The chain recombines TRBV5-1 with TRBJ2-5; 7 bases fit TRBD1. Germline CDR1 and CDR2: SGHRS and YFSETQ. The CDR3 consists of 15 residues. After removal of 0 bases from V and 6 bases from J, the junction contained 8 bases not matched to a gene. In nucleotides, the CDR3 is TGCGCCAGCAGCTTGGTGGGTCCAGGGGGAAAGACCCAGTACTTC. It yields the protein CASSLVGPGGKTQYF.

V usage is TRBV28 and J usage is TRBJ1-1; 9 positions agree with TRBD1. The germline gives CDR1 MDHEN, CDR2 SYDVKM. With V trimmed by 0 bases and J by 2 bases, 1 base remained unmatched. This CDR3 has 15 residues. In DNA, the CDR3 is TGTGCCAGCAGTTTATGGACAGGGGGAAACACTGAAGCTTTCTTT. It is translated as CASSLWTGGNTEAFF.

This clone was counted a single time. The gene calls are TRBV2 and TRBJ2-1; TRBD2 aligns across 8 bases. Germline CDR1 and CDR2: SNHLY and FYNNEI. The CDR3 extends over 13 amino acids. The trim removed 4 bases at V and 9 bases at J, leaving 5 bases unmatched. The CDR3 reads CASSVGRAVEQFF. The CDR3 DNA reads as TGTGCCAGCAGTGTCGGGAGGGCTGTTGAGCAGTTCTTC. Complete variable domain (other parts from reference TRBV2 and TRBJ2-1): EPEVTQTPSHQVTQMGQEVILRCVPISNHLYFYWYRQILGQKVEFLVSFYNNEISEKSEIFDDQFSVERPDGSNFTLKIRSTKLEDSAMYFCASSVGRAVEQFFGPGTRLTVL.

The chain joins TRBV6-1 to TRBJ1-1, with TRBD1 as a possible D gene (5 bases). V lost 2 bases and J 0 bases, leaving 10 bases between the germline ends. The germline CDR1 and CDR2 sequences are MNHNS and SASEGT. The CDR3 covers 15 residues. CDR3 loop: CASSEWGGLNTEAFF. Written as DNA, the CDR3 is TGTGCCAGCAGTGAATGGGGGGGTTTGAACACTGAAGCTTTCTTT.

The chain employs TRBV12-1 and TRBJ1-1. TRBV12-1 is a pseudogene locus. The CDR3 is made up of 12 amino acids. The CDR3 DNA sequence: TGTGCCAGCAGCTTTGGACTTCGAGGAGCTTTCTTT. It encodes CASSFGLRGAFF.

The chain links TRBV12-2 to TRBJ2-5; TRBD2 was called by the table and not checked on the DNA. TRBV12-2 constitutes a pseudogene. The CDR3 consists of 15 residues. The CDR3 DNA reads as TGTGCAAGTCGCTTACGGGGTCATCTCCAAGAGACCCAGTACTTC. Its protein is CASRLRGHLQETQYF.

This rearrangement joins TRBV18 to TRBJ1-1; D is ambiguous. With 0 bases removed from V and 1 base from J, the gap between germline ends came to 12 bases. The CDR3 runs 16 residues. Germline CDR1 and CDR2: KGHSH and LQKENI. This CDR3 reads CASSPPSGGQNTEAFF. The CDR3 DNA is TGTGCCAGCTCACCACCGTCGGGAGGCCAGAACACTGAAGCTTTCTTT.

The V gene is TRBV27, the J gene TRBJ2-7; maybe TRBD1 (5 bases). V lost 5 bases, J lost 5 bases, and 13 bases lay in between. The germline V gene encodes CDR1 MNHEY and CDR2 SMNVEV (reference sequence). The CDR3 is 13 amino acids. The CDR3 reads CASSGPTGHEQYF. The CDR3 bases are TGTGCCAGCAGTGGTCCCACAGGACACGAGCAGTACTTC.

The chain combines TRBV7-6 with TRBJ2-2; 7 positions agree with TRBD2. J was trimmed by 1 base and V by 5 bases; bases with no gene match: 4. This CDR3 has 15 residues. The germline V gene encodes CDR1 SGHVS and CDR2 FNYEAQ. The CDR3 here is CASSHGEGNTGELFF. CDR3 bases: TGTGCCAGCAGCCACGGGGAGGGGAACACCGGGGAGCTGTTTTTT.

The genes are TRBV6-1 and TRBJ2-7; a possible D gene is TRBD1 (6 bases). The CDR3 has 11 residues. V was trimmed by 1 base and J by 12 bases, leaving 10 bases between them. CDR1 and CDR2 from the germline V gene are MNHNS and SASEGT. CDR3 in DNA: TGTGCCAGCAGTGAAGGGGGGCATAGGTACTTC. Its translation: CASSEGGHRYF.